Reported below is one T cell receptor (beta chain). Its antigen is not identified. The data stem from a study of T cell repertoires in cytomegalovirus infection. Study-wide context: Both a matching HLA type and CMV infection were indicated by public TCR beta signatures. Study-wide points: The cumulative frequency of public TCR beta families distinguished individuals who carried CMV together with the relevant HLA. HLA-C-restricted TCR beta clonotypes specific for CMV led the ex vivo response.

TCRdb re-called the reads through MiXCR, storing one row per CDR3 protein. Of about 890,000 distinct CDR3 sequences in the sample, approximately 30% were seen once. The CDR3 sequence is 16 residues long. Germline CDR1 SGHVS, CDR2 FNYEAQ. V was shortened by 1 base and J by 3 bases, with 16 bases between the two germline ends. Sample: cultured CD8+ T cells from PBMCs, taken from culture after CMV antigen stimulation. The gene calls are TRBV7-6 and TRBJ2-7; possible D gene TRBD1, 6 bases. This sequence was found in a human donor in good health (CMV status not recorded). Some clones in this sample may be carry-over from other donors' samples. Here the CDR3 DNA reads TGTGCCAGCAGCTTAGAGGGGTGGGGGCCCAACTACGAGCAGTACTTC. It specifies CASSLEGWGPNYEQYF.